A single sample is the source of the 3 T cell receptor beta chains below, sequenced in a study of cytomegalovirus exposure and HLA in healthy donors. It was with 60 Vbeta and 13 Jbeta primers that the PCR ran. Profiling relied on immunoSEQ multiplex PCR, and the TCRdb table lists in-frame clones only, not all of them. The data hold some 120,000 clones, with about 70% observed a single time. The sample comprised PBMCs. Receptors were obtained from a human donor in good health.

The V gene is TRBV15, the J gene TRBJ1-6, with D perhaps TRBD1 (6 bases). Trimming pared 5 bases from V and 7 bases from J, leaving 21 bases between. CDR1 LNHNV and CDR2 YYDKDF come from the germline V gene (reference sequence). The CDR3 contains 17 residues. For the CDR3, the DNA is TGTGCCACCAGCGCCCTTGGGGGGGGCCTGACGAATTCACCCCTCCACTTT. Translated: CATSALGGGLTNSPLHF.

The table lists this clone with a few counts. The chain links TRBV5-1 to TRBJ1-6, with 9 bases lining up with TRBD1. Germline V lookup: CDR1 SGHRS, CDR2 YFSETQ. J was trimmed by 10 bases and V by 0 bases; bases with no gene match: 8. The CDR3 sequence is 16 residues long. CDR3 loop: CASSLVPGQGSSPLHF. For the CDR3, the DNA is TGCGCCAGCAGCTTGGTACCGGGACAGGGAAGCTCACCCCTCCACTTT.

The chain employs TRBV6-6 and TRBJ2-5; maybe TRBD1 (5 bases). Germline V gives CDR1 MNHNY, CDR2 SVGAGI (reference sequence). The germline V and J ends were trimmed by 7 bases and 5 bases, with 14 bases remaining between them. The CDR3 spans 13 residues. CDR3 DNA: TGTGCCAGCAAGGGTTGGACATCCGAGACCCAGTACTTC. Its translation is CASKGWTSETQYF.